This T cell receptor (beta chain) appears in the sequencing data of a study of CD8 T cells in Susac syndrome. In blood CD8+ and CD4+ T cells, TCR beta underwent sequencing. The multiple sclerosis controls were treatment-naive patients with relapsing-remitting disease that was stable or active. TEMRA cells were FACS-enriched, with CD8+ and CD4+ T cells isolated negatively. CDR1 and CDR2 from the germline V gene are SGDLS and YYNGEE. V lost 3 bases and J lost 3; bases outside the gene matches: 9. The CDR3 runs to 16 residues. Random hexamers were used to reverse transcribe the RNA input (roughly 0.5 to 1 ug). Across 54 Vbeta and 13 Jbeta, TCR beta CDR3 was amplified with immunoSEQ multiplex PCR. Via MiXCR, TCRdb re-called the immunoSEQ multiplex PCR reads, giving one row per CDR3 protein. The data show 150,000 or so distinct CDR3 sequences, roughly 95% seen once.

This sequence joins TRBV9 and TRBJ2-3; 8 bases are a match to TRBD2. The sample taken for sequencing was CD8+ T cells from PBMCs. This TCR was sampled from a human donor with multiple sclerosis. CDR3 sequence: CASSAYSGEMTDTQYF. The CDR3 nucleotides read TGTGCCAGCAGCGCCTATAGCGGGGAGATGACAGATACGCAGTATTTT.